The T cell receptor beta chain under discussion was sequenced for a study of T cell clonotyping in hematopoietic cell transplantation. Germline V gene data show CDR1 as SGHTA and CDR2 as FQGNSA. The V and J ends lost 6 bases and 7 bases respectively, with 13 bases between them. There are 13 residues in the CDR3. TCRdb's copy holds only in-frame clones and misses some; the assay was immunoSEQ multiplex PCR. The table lists around 25,000 clones, 84% of them singletons. Time point here: recipient sample about 28 days before transplant, after cytoreduction. The source of this sequence is a woman aged 55 to 70 with acute myeloid leukemia. Some clones in this sample may be carry-over from other donors' samples. V and J are TRBV7-2 and TRBJ1-5, with unresolved D. The source was peripheral blood mononuclear cells, collected before stem cell transplant. The CDR3 DNA reads TGTGCCAGCAGAGACGCCGGCGGGCAGCCCCAGCATTTT. Its protein product is CASRDAGGQPQHF. The entire variable domain, with the rest obtained from reference TRBV7-2 and TRBJ1-5, is as follows: GAGVSQSPSNKVTEKGKDVELRCDPISGHTALYWYRQSLGQGLEFLIYFQGNSAPDKSGLPSDRFSAERTGGSVSTLTIQRTQQEDSAVYLCASRDAGGQPQHFGDGTRLSIL.